This T cell receptor beta chain was recorded in a study of post-analysis software for immune sequencing data. Each TCR beta cDNA library carried unique molecular identifiers. TCRdb redid the calling of the PCR reads with MiXCR, one entry per CDR3 protein. Here the sample spans 150,000 to 200,000 distinct CDR3 sequences, 36% being singletons. Of note for this clonotype: The antigen is not known.

Study results and caveats: In patients, roughly five TRBV segments were more frequent than in controls, with TRBV5-6, TRBV5-1 and TRBV20-1 among them.

V was cut by 0 bases and J by 7 bases, with 6 bases left in between. CDR3 size: 13 residues. Germline CDR1 SEHNR, CDR2 FQNEAQ (reference sequence). The source is a girl aged 5-17 years with multiple sclerosis. Sequenced here: blood, sampled after autologous hematopoietic stem cell transplantation. This chain connects TRBV7-9 to TRBJ1-4; D not certain. This CDR3 reads CASSLAGSEKLFF. In DNA form, the CDR3 reads TGTGCCAGCAGCTTAGCGGGGAGTGAAAAACTGTTTTTT.